The source of this T cell receptor (beta chain) is a study of blood T cells in healthy people across ages (dated by TCRdb to between 2015 and 2016). The study in broad terms: In model experiments, template switching captured about one uniquely barcoded TCR beta cDNA molecule for every two T cells. Age-related changes in TCR beta repertoire diversity were measured in the study by deep sequencing normalized with unique cDNA molecular identifiers. To avoid experimental bias, donors of different ages were randomly spread across the sequencing lanes. The donors were split into four age groups: young (average roughly 15 years), middle-aged (around 40), aged (about 56) and long-lived (82). Using the same blood draw, the study looked at two additional independent replicas of 1 million unique cDNA reads for two donors, one aged 18 to 30 and the other aged 80 or older.

The investigation overall reported the following: As age increased, observed TCR beta diversity per million T cells dropped in a roughly linear way, and a significant reduction was already evident by age 40. Because donor CMV infection status was unknown, age-related changes in expanded clonotypes were potentially confounded. Because profiling used bulk unsorted PBMCs, naive and antigen-experienced compartments could not be compared conclusively. Estimates of total diversity based on one million sequenced T cells were considered lower bounds and underestimates. The percentage of naive T cells measured by flow cytometry correlated strongly with observed TCR beta diversity. The long-lived group showed more naive CD4+ T cells, fewer expanded clones and increased TCR diversity than the aged group, suggesting age selection.

The roughly 39 donors, aged 6 to 90 years, were systemically healthy Caucasian individuals from Russia. Each donor gave 9 to 10 milliliters of peripheral blood, collected into EDTA-treated Vacutainer tubes. Ficoll-Paque density-gradient centrifugation was used to isolate PBMCs, with at least 6.5 million obtained per sample. Total RNA, at least 6 micrograms per sample, was extracted from PBMCs with Trizol reagent. For every donor, an aliquot of PBMCs went through flow cytometry to measure the percentages of naive CD45RAhigh/CD27high T cells. The library was generated by 5' RACE. The second PCR ran for about 6 to 11 cycles and used a J-beta primer mix along with a sample-barcoded 5' primer. A template-switch 5' adaptor carrying 12 random nucleotides introduced a unique molecular identifier onto each TCR beta cDNA molecule. Each sample yielded at least 3 million CDR3-containing paired-end reads. All of the RNA was converted into first-strand cDNA using the Mint cDNA synthesis kit, with a TRBC-specific oligonucleotide serving as the primer. All cDNA was treated with uracil-DNA glycosylase and then went through a first 18-cycle PCR with the universal primers M1SS and BC2_uni_R. Turning to the authors' computational methods: For normalization, 1 million high-quality reads were randomly selected from each sample, with every read carrying a distinct molecular identifier. Instead of being binned into consensus sequences, reads with shared molecular identifiers were discarded. MiTCR, run with a Q25 quality threshold and the strictest error-elimination algorithm, handled CDR3 identification, clonotype clustering and error correction. A nonparametric unseen species model using Euler transformation provided a lower-bound estimate of total TCR beta diversity. The raw public data were reprocessed by TCRdb itself: fastp quality trimming at Q25, MiXCR clonotype calling, in-frame beta chains only. Rows merge per CDR3 protein into single entries with the most common DNA and genes. TCRdb, rather than the study authors, made the V and J calls. The sample data list around 2 million distinct CDR3 sequences, and more than 35% of these were observed just once. 23% of the sample comes from the top ten.

About this clonotype: Its antigen target is currently unknown. No much larger clone exists at a distance of one base, and base qualities are not known.

Trimming leaves V shorter by 2 bases and J shorter by 6 bases, with the junction holding 6 bases beyond the gene matches. CDR1 and CDR2, per the germline V gene, are SQVTM and ANQGSEA. The CDR3 spans 13 residues, from the cysteine through the phenylalanine. The kept DNA is CDR3 alone, 39 bases in frame from the first base. This sequence was found in a human donor in good health. Sequenced material: blood. The V gene is TRBV29-1 and the J gene is TRBJ1-2; 7 nucleotides in the junction match TRBD1. The CDR3 protein: CSVERDREDGYTF. The sequenced DNA: TGCAGCGTTGAAAGAGACAGGGAAGATGGCTACACCTTC.